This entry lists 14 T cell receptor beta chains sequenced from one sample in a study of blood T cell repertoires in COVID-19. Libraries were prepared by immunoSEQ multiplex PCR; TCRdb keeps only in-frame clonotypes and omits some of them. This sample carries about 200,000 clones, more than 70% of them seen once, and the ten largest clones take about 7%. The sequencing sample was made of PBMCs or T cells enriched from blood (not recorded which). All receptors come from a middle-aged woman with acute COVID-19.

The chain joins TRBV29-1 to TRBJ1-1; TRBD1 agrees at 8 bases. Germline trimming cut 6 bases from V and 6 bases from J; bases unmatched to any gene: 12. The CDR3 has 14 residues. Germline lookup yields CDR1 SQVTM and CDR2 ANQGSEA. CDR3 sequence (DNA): TGCAGCGTAGCATATGGGGGACAGGCCCCTGAAGCTTTCTTT. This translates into CSVAYGGQAPEAFF. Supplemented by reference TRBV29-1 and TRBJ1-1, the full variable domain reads SAVISQKPSRDICQRGTSLTIQCQVDSQVTMMFWYRQQPGQSLTLIATANQGSEATYESGFVIDKFPISRPNLTFSTLTVSNMSPEDSSIYLCSVAYGGQAPEAFFGQGTRLTVV.

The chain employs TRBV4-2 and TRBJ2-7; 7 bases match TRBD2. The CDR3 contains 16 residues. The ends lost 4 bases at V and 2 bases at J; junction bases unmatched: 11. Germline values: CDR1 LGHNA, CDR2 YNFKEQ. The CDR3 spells CASSRPRGEVAYEQYF. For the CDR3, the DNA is TGTGCCAGCAGCCGCCCCCGGGGGGAGGTTGCCTACGAGCAGTACTTC.

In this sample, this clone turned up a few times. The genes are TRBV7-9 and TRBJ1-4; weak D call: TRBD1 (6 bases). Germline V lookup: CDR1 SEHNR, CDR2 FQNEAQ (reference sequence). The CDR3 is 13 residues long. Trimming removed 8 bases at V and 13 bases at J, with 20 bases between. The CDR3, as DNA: TGTGCCAGCGCGTCCGGGACACAAGAGAGACTGTTTTTT. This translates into CASASGTQERLFF.

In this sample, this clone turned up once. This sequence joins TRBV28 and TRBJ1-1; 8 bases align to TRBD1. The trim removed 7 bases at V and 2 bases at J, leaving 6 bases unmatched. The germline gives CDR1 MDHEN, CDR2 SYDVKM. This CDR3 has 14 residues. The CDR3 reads CASTKQGGNTEAFF. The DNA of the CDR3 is TGTGCCAGCACCAAACAGGGGGGAAACACTGAAGCTTTCTTT. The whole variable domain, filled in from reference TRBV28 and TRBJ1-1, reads DVKVTQSSRYLVKRTGEKVFLECVQDMDHENMFWYRQDPGLGLRLIYFSYDVKMKEKGDIPEGYSVSREKKERFSLILESASTNQTSMYLCASTKQGGNTEAFFGQGTRLTVV.

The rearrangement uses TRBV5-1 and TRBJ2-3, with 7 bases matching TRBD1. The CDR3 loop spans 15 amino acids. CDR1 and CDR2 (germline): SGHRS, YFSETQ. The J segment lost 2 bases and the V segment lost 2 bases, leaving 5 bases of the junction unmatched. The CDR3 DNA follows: TGCGCCAGCAGCTTAAGGGGGCGCATCACAGATACGCAGTATTTT. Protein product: CASSLRGRITDTQYF.

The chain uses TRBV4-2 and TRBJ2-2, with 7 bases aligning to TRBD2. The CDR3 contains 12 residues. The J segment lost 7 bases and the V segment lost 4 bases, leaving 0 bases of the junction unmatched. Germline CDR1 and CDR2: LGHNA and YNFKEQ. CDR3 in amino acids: CASSLAGGELFF. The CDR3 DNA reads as TGTGCCAGCAGCCTAGCGGGCGGGGAGCTGTTTTTT.

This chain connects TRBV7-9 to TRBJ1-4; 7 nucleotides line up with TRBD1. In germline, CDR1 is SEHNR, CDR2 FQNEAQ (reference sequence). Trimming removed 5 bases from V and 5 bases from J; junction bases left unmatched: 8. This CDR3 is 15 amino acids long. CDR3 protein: CASSLGQDRNEKLFF. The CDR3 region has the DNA TGTGCCAGCAGCCTAGGACAGGATCGAAATGAAAAACTGTTTTTT.

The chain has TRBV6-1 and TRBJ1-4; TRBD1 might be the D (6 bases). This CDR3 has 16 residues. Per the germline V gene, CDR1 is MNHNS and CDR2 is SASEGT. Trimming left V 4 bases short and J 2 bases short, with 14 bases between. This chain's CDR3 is CASSAAWGLTNEKLFF. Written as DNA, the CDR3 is TGTGCCAGCAGTGCCGCCTGGGGGCTCACTAATGAAAAACTGTTTTTT.

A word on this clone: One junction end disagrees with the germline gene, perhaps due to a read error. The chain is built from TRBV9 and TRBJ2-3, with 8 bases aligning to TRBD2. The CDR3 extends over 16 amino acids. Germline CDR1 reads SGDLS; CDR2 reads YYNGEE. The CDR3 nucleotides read TGTGCCAGCAGCGTAAGTGTGACGGGAGGGCCAGAAACGCAGTATTTT. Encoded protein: CASSVSVTGGPETQYF. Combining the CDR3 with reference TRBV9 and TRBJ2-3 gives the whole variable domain DSGVTQTPKHLITATGQRVTLRCSPRSGDLSVYWYQQSLDQGLQFLIQYYNGEERAKGNILERFSAQQFPDLHSELNLSSLELGDSALYFCASSVSVTGGPETQYFGPGTRLTVL.

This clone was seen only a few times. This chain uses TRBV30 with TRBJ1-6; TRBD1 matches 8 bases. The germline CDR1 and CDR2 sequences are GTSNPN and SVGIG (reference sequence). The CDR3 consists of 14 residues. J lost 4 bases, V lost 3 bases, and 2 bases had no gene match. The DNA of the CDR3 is TGTGCCTGGAGACAGGGGGAATATAATTCACCCCTCCACTTT. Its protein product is CAWRQGEYNSPLHF. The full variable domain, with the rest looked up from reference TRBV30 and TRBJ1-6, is SQTIHQWPATLVQPVGSPLSLECTVEGTSNPNLYWYRQAAGRGLQLLFYSVGIGQISSEVPQNLSASRPQDRQFILSSKKLLLSDSGFYLCAWRQGEYNSPLHFGNGTRLTVT.

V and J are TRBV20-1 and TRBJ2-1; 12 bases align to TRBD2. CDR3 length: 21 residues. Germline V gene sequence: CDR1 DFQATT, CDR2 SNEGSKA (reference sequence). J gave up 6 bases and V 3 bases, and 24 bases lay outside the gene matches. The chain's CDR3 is CSASYPNLLAGGPVAGNEQFF. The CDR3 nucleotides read TGCAGTGCTAGTTATCCTAACCTGCTAGCGGGAGGGCCGGTCGCGGGCAATGAGCAGTTCTTC.

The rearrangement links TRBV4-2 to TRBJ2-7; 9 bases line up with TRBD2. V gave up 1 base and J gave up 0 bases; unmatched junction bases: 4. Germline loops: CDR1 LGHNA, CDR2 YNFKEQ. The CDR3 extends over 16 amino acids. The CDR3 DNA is TGTGCCAGCAGCCAAGTTTCAGCGGGGGGCTCCTACGAGCAGTACTTC. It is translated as CASSQVSAGGSYEQYF.

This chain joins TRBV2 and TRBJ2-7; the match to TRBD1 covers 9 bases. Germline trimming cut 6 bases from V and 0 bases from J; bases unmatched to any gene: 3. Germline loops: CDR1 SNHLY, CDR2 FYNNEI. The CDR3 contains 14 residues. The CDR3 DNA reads TGTGCCAGCAGGGGACAGGGTCACTCCTACGAGCAGTACTTC. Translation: CASRGQGHSYEQYF.

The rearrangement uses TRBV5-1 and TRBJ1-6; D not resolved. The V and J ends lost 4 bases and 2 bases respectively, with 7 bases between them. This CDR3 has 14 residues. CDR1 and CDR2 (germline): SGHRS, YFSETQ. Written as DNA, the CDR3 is TGCGCCAGCAGCGCGGGCCCCTATAATTCACCCCTCCACTTT. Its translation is CASSAGPYNSPLHF.